Listed below are T cell receptor beta chains from one sample, sequenced in a study of beta chain bispecific antibodies for T cell cancers. TCRdb re-analysed the 5' RACE reads in MiXCR, keeping a single row per CDR3 protein. The data show several thousand distinct CDR3 sequences, 2.2% seen once. No antigen has been identified for these receptors. Material: T cells from a healthy donor cultured with Jurkat leukemia cells, obtained from a culture containing an anti-CD19 bispecific antibody. The source is a human donor in good health. Some clones in this sample may be carry-over from other donors' samples. Each CDR3 is given with its conserved first and last residue. Not every row has a clone size; where given, it reads once, few, many or a size class.

J	V	size	CDR3
TRBJ2-1	TRBV2	many	CASSESTSYNEQFF
TRBJ1-6	TRBV11-2	many	CASSSLGSPLHF
TRBJ2-1	TRBV20-1	many	CSARELAGGNEQFF
TRBJ2-3	TRBV3-1	many	CASSVLADDTQYF
TRBJ2-5	TRBV15	.	CATSREFLETQYF
TRBJ1-5	TRBV29-1	many	CSVARGQGQPQHF
TRBJ1-1	TRBV18	many	CASSPPDRGTEAFF
TRBJ2-6	TRBV5-6	many	CASSPVFGGPSSGANVLTF
TRBJ2-7	TRBV9	many	CASSLHGTGYDEQYF
TRBJ1-2	TRBV11-2	many	CASSRGLGGFYYGYTF
TRBJ1-1	TRBV3-1	many	CASSQEGDGAQNTEAFF
TRBJ1-5	TRBV19	few	CASSRLTGSNQPQHF
TRBJ1-4	TRBV11-2	many	CASSLQGNEKLFF
TRBJ1-1	TRBV5-4	.	CASTNEGENTEAFF
TRBJ2-7	TRBV30	medium-sized	CAWSGLSYEQYF